One and the same sample provided the 16 T cell receptor beta chains below, sequenced in a study of T cells after yellow fever vaccination. One entry per CDR3 protein, called by TCRdb with MiXCR from the 5' RACE reads. The sample lists about 430,000 distinct CDR3 sequences, around 20% occurring once. The sequences come from PBMCs, collected before the yellow fever booster vaccination. These TCRs come from a man aged 18 to 35 who received the YFV17D yellow fever vaccine.

This clonotype occurred many times. V usage is TRBV10-3 and J usage is TRBJ2-2; D uncertain. This CDR3 comprises 14 residues. Per the germline V gene, CDR1 is ENHRY and CDR2 is SYGVKD. V lost 4 bases and J 1 base, leaving 7 bases between the germline ends. The CDR3 nucleotides are TGTGCCATCAGTGGCTTGGGGAACACCGGGGAGCTGTTTTTT. Protein sequence: CAISGLGNTGELFF.

This clonotype occurred many times. The chain recombines TRBV6-5 with TRBJ1-2; the D gene is possibly TRBD1 (6 bases). The length of the CDR3 is 13 residues. Trimming removed 6 bases from V and 5 bases from J, with 13 bases in between. CDR1 is MNHEY, CDR2 SVGAGI, per germline. The CDR3 DNA reads as TGTGCCAGCAGCCTACAGGGAGGATATGGCTACACCTTC. This translates into CASSLQGGYGYTF.

This clonotype was recorded a few times. This sequence joins TRBV12-3 or TRBV12-4 and TRBJ2-5; 8 bases align to TRBD1. V gave up 5 bases and J gave up 5 bases; unmatched junction bases: 16. The CDR3 totals 17 residues. The CDR3: CASSPIGAGGWEETQYF. The DNA for the CDR3 is TGTGCCAGCAGTCCAATCGGAGCAGGGGGCTGGGAGGAGACCCAGTACTTC.

This clonotype was detected only a few times. The V gene is TRBV7-3, the J gene TRBJ2-1, with D uncertain. V lost 2 bases and J 8 bases, leaving 10 bases between the germline ends. The CDR3 consists of 13 residues. The germline gives CDR1 SGHTA, CDR2 FQGTGA. CDR3 residues: CASSLGFRDEQFF. The CDR3 nucleotides read TGTGCCAGCAGCTTAGGGTTTCGCGATGAGCAGTTCTTC.

Only a few counts were recorded for this clonotype. The genes are TRBV6-5 and TRBJ2-2, with 7 positions matching TRBD2. From germline, CDR1 is MNHEY and CDR2 SVGAGI. V lost 10 bases and J lost 2; bases outside the gene matches: 16. This CDR3 has 17 amino acids. CDR3 sequence: CAIRRLYGGGNTGELFF. CDR3 bases: TGTGCCATCCGCCGATTGTATGGCGGGGGTAACACCGGGGAGCTGTTTTTT.

The V call is TRBV2, the J call TRBJ1-5, with D possibly being TRBD1 (6 bases). V was trimmed by 4 bases and J by 0 bases, leaving 22 bases between them. The CDR3 has 19 amino acids. Germline V gives CDR1 SNHLY, CDR2 FYNNEI. CDR3 residues: CASSALAWTADYSNQPQHF. In nucleotides, the CDR3 is TGTGCCAGCAGTGCTTTGGCCTGGACAGCCGATTATAGCAATCAGCCCCAGCATTTT.

This clonotype showed up just a few times. The chain joins TRBV7-2 to TRBJ2-1; no firm D call. CDR1 is SGHTA, CDR2 FQGNSA, per germline. The CDR3 totals 16 residues. Between the trimmed V and J ends, which lost 1 base and 4 bases, there was a span of 14 bases. In nucleotides, the CDR3 is TGTGCCAGCAGCTTAGATGCATCACGTCAATACAATGAGCAGTTCTTC. This translates into CASSLDASRQYNEQFF.

The chain couples TRBV20-1 to TRBJ1-5; TRBD1 agrees at 9 bases. Germline loops: CDR1 DFQATT, CDR2 SNEGSKA (reference sequence). This CDR3 region has 14 residues. Losses at the gene ends were 5 bases for V and 4 bases for J; bases not matched to a gene: 6. The CDR3, as DNA: TGCAGTGCTGGGGGACAGGGAAATAATCAGCCCCAGCATTTT. Protein product: CSAGGQGNNQPQHF.

The rearrangement uses TRBV12-3 or TRBV12-4 and TRBJ1-2; D gene unclear. Between the trimmed V and J ends, which lost 5 bases and 4 bases, there was a span of 11 bases. The CDR3 covers 13 residues. In DNA, the CDR3 is TGTGCCAGCAGTGTAGGACCGACCTATGGCTACACCTTC. It translates to CASSVGPTYGYTF.

The rearrangement links TRBV10-2 to TRBJ2-7; perhaps TRBD1 as D (6 bases). The germline V and J ends were trimmed by 2 bases and 2 bases, with 10 bases remaining between them. CDR1 WSHSY and CDR2 SAAADI come from the germline V gene. CDR3 length: 14 amino acids. CDR3: CASSENRVPYEQYF. CDR3 sequence (DNA): TGCGCCAGCAGTGAGAACAGGGTCCCCTACGAGCAGTACTTC.

The chain has TRBV4-2 and TRBJ1-1, with D possibly matching TRBD1 (5 bases). Per germline, CDR1 LGHNA and CDR2 YNFKEQ. This CDR3 has 15 residues. Trimming removed 4 bases from V and 1 base from J, with 13 bases in between. The CDR3 nucleotides are TGTGCCAGCAGCCTCACCGCCAGGGCGAACACTGAAGCTTTCTTT. It is translated as CASSLTARANTEAFF.

This clonotype has a count of ten or more. The chain combines TRBV20-1 with TRBJ2-3, with 10 bases lining up with TRBD2. From germline, CDR1 is DFQATT and CDR2 SNEGSKA (reference sequence). V shed 4 bases, J shed 2 bases, and the junction held 9 bases outside the gene matches. The CDR3 has 16 amino acids. As DNA, the CDR3 is TGCAGTGCTACGAACCTAGCGGGGGAGACCACAGATACGCAGTATTTT. This sequence encodes CSATNLAGETTDTQYF.

This clonotype was picked up many times. The rearrangement uses TRBV5-1 and TRBJ1-4, with 7 bases that match TRBD1. CDR1 SGHRS and CDR2 YFSETQ come from the germline V gene. The CDR3 length is 15 residues. Trimming took 4 bases from V and 6 from J; bases not matched to a gene: 9. The CDR3 DNA reads as TGCGCCAGCAGCCCAGAGACAGGGTTTGATGAAAAACTGTTTTTT. Its protein is CASSPETGFDEKLFF.

This chain links TRBV3-1 with TRBJ2-5; either TRBD1 or TRBD2 may fit D (6 bases each). The length of the CDR3 is 14 residues. The germline V and J ends were trimmed by 0 bases and 7 bases, with 12 bases remaining between them. Germline V gives CDR1 LGHDT, CDR2 YNNKEL (reference sequence). The CDR3 region has the DNA TGTGCCAGCAGCCAAGAAGGGGGAGGTGTGACCCAGTACTTC. Translation gives CASSQEGGGVTQYF.

This clonotype occurred a few times. The chain carries TRBV4-1 and TRBJ2-5; the match to TRBD2 covers 14 bases. Germline lookup yields CDR1 MGHRA and CDR2 YSYEKL. V lost 0 bases to trimming and J lost 14 bases; unmatched junction nucleotides: 5. The CDR3 covers 14 residues. For the CDR3, the DNA is TGCGCCAGCAGCCAAGAGGGACTAGCGGGAGCCGTCTACTTC. It translates to CASSQEGLAGAVYF.

This clonotype was counted a few times. The chain carries TRBV7-2 and TRBJ2-1; 7 bases align to TRBD2. The CDR3 is 16 amino acids. Unmatched junction bases numbered 16, after V lost 5 bases and J lost 9 bases. Germline V gene sequence: CDR1 SGHTA, CDR2 FQGNSA. The CDR3 coding sequence is TGTGCCAGCAGCCAAGCGGGGTATGGGAGAGGGAGTGAGCAGTTCTTC. It yields the protein CASSQAGYGRGSEQFF.